The present T cell receptor (beta chain) was sequenced within a study of CD8 T cells in ankylosing spondylitis. For TCR beta, libraries came from quantitative 5'-RACE with molecular barcodes. TCRdb processed the 5' RACE reads anew with MiXCR; each CDR3 protein has one entry. Among under 950,000 distinct CDR3 sequences, 19% were seen once, and the ten largest hold about a fifth. The germline gives CDR1 MGHDK, CDR2 SYGVNS. CDR3 size: 12 residues. Trimming pared 5 bases from V and 4 bases from J, leaving 8 bases between. As to this clonotype: Its antigen is not identified.

The study's findings and limits: Ankylosing spondylitis blood seemed to carry a telltale TCR beta motif made of several highly homologous variants. Peripheral blood samples showed relatively rare disease-linked clones, and these clones were CD8+. Clones tied to disease were said to be significantly enriched in matched ankylosing spondylitis synovial fluid.

The rearrangement uses TRBV25-1 and TRBJ1-2, with D unclear. The sequenced sample was blood, either unsorted or a sorted T cell fraction (not recorded which). This receptor was identified in a male donor with ankylosing spondylitis. The CDR3 loop is CASSLDLYGYTF. CDR3 DNA: TGTGCCAGCAGTCTAGACCTCTATGGCTACACCTTC.